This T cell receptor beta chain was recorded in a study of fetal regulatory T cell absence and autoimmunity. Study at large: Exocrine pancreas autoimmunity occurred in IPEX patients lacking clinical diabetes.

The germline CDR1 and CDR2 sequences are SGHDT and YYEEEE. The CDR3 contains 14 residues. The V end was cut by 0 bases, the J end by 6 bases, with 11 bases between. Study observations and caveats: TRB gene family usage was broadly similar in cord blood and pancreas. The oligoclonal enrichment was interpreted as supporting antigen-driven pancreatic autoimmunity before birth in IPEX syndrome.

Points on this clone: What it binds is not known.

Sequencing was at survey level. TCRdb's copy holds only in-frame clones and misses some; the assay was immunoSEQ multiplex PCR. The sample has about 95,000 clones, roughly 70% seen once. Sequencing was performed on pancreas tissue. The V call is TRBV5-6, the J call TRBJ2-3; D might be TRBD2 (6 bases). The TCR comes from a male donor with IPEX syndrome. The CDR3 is CASSLAAGYDTQYF. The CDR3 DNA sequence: TGTGCCAGCAGCTTGGCCGCGGGATACGATACGCAGTATTTT. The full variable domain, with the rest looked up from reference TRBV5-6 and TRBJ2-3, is DAGVTQSPTHLIKTRGQQVTLRCSPKSGHDTVSWYQQALGQGPQFIFQYYEEEERQRGNFPDRFSGHQFPNYSSELNVNALLLGDSALYLCASSLAAGYDTQYFGPGTRLTVL.